This T cell receptor (beta chain) was sequenced in a study of T cells after yellow fever vaccination. Study context: Some fractions had low cell numbers, and these were prepared with SMART-Seq v4 Ultra Low Input. Study-level points and caveats: Only a small proportion of the clonotypes turned up in both the CD4 and the CD8 compartments, likely arising from convergent recombination. Researchers cautioned that FACS-sorted repertoires could harbor abundant clonotypes contaminating from the bulk population.

MiXCR, applied by TCRdb to the 5' RACE reads, yields one record per CDR3 protein. This sample has 340,000 or so distinct CDR3 sequences, with roughly an eighth found just once. The CDR3 length is 13 residues. Trimming left V 5 bases short and J 5 bases short, with 11 bases between. Per the germline V gene, CDR1 is KGHDR and CDR2 is SFDVKD. In its sample, this clonotype was seen many times. Its matching antigen is unknown. This receptor was taken from a man aged 18-30 years who received the YFV17D yellow fever vaccine. The input for sequencing was CD4+ T cells sorted from PBMCs, taken 15 days after the yellow fever booster vaccination. The chain links TRBV24-1 to TRBJ1-1; unclear D gene. The CDR3 region has the DNA TGTGCCACCAGTGCGAGGAGAGGGACTGAAGCTTTCTTT. Protein: CATSARRGTEAFF.